These 32 T cell receptor beta chains were sequenced from one sample in a study of glioma-infiltrating T cells. The iRepertoire nested amplicon-rescue multiplex PCR amplified TCR alpha and beta CDR3s from RNA. TCRdb redid the calling of the multiplex PCR reads with MiXCR, one entry per CDR3 protein. The sample includes some 180,000 distinct CDR3 sequences, more than 30% of them seen just once. Sequences were obtained from glioma tissue, nonneoplastic brain tissue, or PBMCs (not recorded which). These receptors were collected from a human donor with low-grade glioma or glioblastoma, undergoing nonglioma brain surgery, or in good health (not recorded which).

Note on this clonotype: One end of the junction is discordant with germline, which a read error may explain. The gene calls are TRBV2 and TRBJ2-1; 7 nucleotides line up with TRBD2. The germline V gene has CDR1 SNHLY and CDR2 FYNNEI. The CDR3 covers 14 residues. CDR3 nucleotide sequence: TGTGCCACCCACGGGGCGGGAGTTGGGAATGAGCAGTTATTC. This gives the protein CATHGAGVGNEQLF.

This clonotype has at least ten counts. This sequence joins TRBV25-1 and TRBJ2-3; D gene uncertain. In germline, CDR1 is MGHDK, CDR2 SYGVNS. Deletions cut 4 bases from V and 3 bases from J, with 5 bases between. The CDR3 is made up of 12 amino acids. CDR3 in DNA: TGTGCCAGCAGTGCCATAACAGATACGCAGTATTTT. Protein sequence: CASSAITDTQYF.

This clonotype was seen ten or more times. The gene calls are TRBV28 and TRBJ2-7, with D perhaps matching TRBD2 (5 bases). This CDR3 has 12 amino acids. Germline-derived CDR1 and CDR2 are MDHEN and SYDVKM. Between the trimmed V and J ends, which lost 3 bases and 6 bases, there was a span of 9 bases. CDR3 coding DNA: TGTGCCAGCAGTTTGAGCGGTCCCGAGCAGTACTTC. As protein: CASSLSGPEQYF.

This clonotype was seen at least ten times. The chain joins TRBV12-3 or TRBV12-4 to TRBJ1-5; D call uncertain. V was trimmed by 5 bases and J by 0 bases, leaving 11 bases between them. The CDR3 is 15 residues long. This chain's CDR3 is CASSGPLLSNQPQHF. CDR3 DNA sequence: TGTGCCAGCAGTGGGCCTTTACTTAGCAATCAGCCCCAGCATTTT.

V usage is TRBV7-3 and J usage is TRBJ2-3; a possible D gene is TRBD2 (6 bases). Germline CDR1 reads SGHTA; CDR2 reads FQGTGA. Trimming shortened V by 1 base and J by 4 bases, and 9 bases separated the two germline ends. The CDR3 spans 14 residues. The CDR3 region has the DNA TGTGCCAGCAGCTTAATAGGCGGGGCAGATACGCAGTATTTT. Translated, it gives CASSLIGGADTQYF.

The table lists this clonotype with many counts. The gene calls are TRBV6-2 or TRBV6-3 and TRBJ2-7; no definite D call. This CDR3 contains 15 residues. The ends were cut back, 6 bases at V and 0 bases at J, with 15 bases in the middle. Germline CDR1 MNHEY, CDR2 SVGEGT. The CDR3 region has the DNA TGTGCCAGCAGCCCCCTCGGAATCGGCTCCTACGAGCAGTACTTC. It codes for CASSPLGIGSYEQYF.

The CDR3 nucleotides are TGCAGCGCAGCAGACAGGGTAACCTACGAGCAGTACTTC. Translating gives CSAADRVTYEQYF. V usage is TRBV29-1 and J usage is TRBJ2-7, with 7 bases lining up with TRBD1. The V segment lost 7 bases and the J segment 2 bases; nucleotides outside the gene matches: 8. The CDR3 has 13 residues. Germline V gene lookup returns CDR1 SQVTM and CDR2 ANQGSEA.

Only one count was recorded for this clonotype. This may come from a read error, since a much larger clone is one base off. The J gene is TRBJ2-2, the V gene TRBV29-1; the D gene is possibly TRBD2 (5 bases). This CDR3 spans 11 amino acids. Germline CDR1 is SQVTM and CDR2 is ANQGSEA. Here the CDR3 reads CSVGGAGEPFF. The CDR3 bases are TGCAGCGTTGGGGGAGCCGGGGAGCCGTTTTTT.

Comment on this clonotype: This may arise from a read error, as a much more abundant clone is one base away. The chain carries TRBV6-2 or TRBV6-3 and TRBJ2-3, with D unresolved. From germline, CDR1 is MNHEY and CDR2 SVGEGT. CDR3 length: 13 residues. V lost 5 bases, J lost 0 bases, and 6 bases lay in between. In DNA form, the CDR3 reads TGTGCCAGCAGTACGGAGAGCACAGATACGCAGTATTTT. Protein: CASSTESTDTQYF.

In its sample, this clonotype was seen many times. This chain joins TRBV20-1 and TRBJ2-7; D is possibly TRBD2 (5 bases). This CDR3 contains 16 residues. Germline CDR1 and CDR2: DFQATT and SNEGSKA (reference sequence). V was trimmed by 1 base and J by 4 bases, leaving 20 bases between them. CDR3 nucleotide sequence: TGCAGTGCTAGAGTTGGGTCCAGCGGAAGACCGTACGAGCAGTACTTC. Translating it yields CSARVGSSGRPYEQYF.

A note on this clonotype: This may arise from a read error, as a much more abundant clone is one base away. DNA for the CDR3: TGCAGCGTTGATTCAGGGGAGACAGGCGAGCAGTACTTC. Residues: CSVDSGETGEQYF. The chain carries TRBV29-1 and TRBJ2-7; maybe TRBD1 (6 bases). The germline V gene has CDR1 SQVTM and CDR2 ANQGSEA. V was shortened by 3 bases and J by 6 bases, with 15 bases between the two germline ends. The CDR3 spans 13 residues.

Ten or more counts support this clonotype. The chain recombines TRBV6-6 with TRBJ2-7; D may match TRBD1 or TRBD2 (5 bases each). From germline, CDR1 is MNHNY and CDR2 SVGAGI (reference sequence). V was clipped by 0 bases and J by 0 bases, with 12 bases between them. CDR3 length: 16 residues. The CDR3 coding sequence is TGTGCCAGCAGTTACTCGACGGGGCAAACCTCCTACGAGCAGTACTTC. This encodes CASSYSTGQTSYEQYF.

This clonotype was counted many times. The V call is TRBV10-3, the J call TRBJ2-1; 8 bases match TRBD2. The V and J ends lost 6 bases and 5 bases, in that order; junction bases with no gene match: 15. The CDR3 runs to 17 residues. Germline CDR1 is ENHRY and CDR2 is SYGVKD. Here the CDR3 DNA reads TGTGCCATCAGAGCCACTTCCTTAGCGGGACGGAACAATGAGCAGTTCTTC. Its protein product is CAIRATSLAGRNNEQFF.

This clonotype was counted at least ten times. The CDR3 is CASSLEEGGNEQFF. The CDR3 DNA follows: TGTGCCAGCAGCTTAGAAGAGGGCGGTAATGAGCAGTTCTTC. The chain combines TRBV7-2 with TRBJ2-1; D perhaps matches TRBD2 (5 bases). This CDR3 has 14 amino acids. CDR1 is SGHTA, CDR2 FQGNSA, per germline. Between the trimmed V and J ends, which lost 1 base and 7 bases, there was a span of 11 bases.

Remarks on this clonotype: Given a much more abundant clone one base away, this may be a read error. This chain links TRBV29-1 with TRBJ1-5, with TRBD1 identical over 7 bases. The CDR3 spans 13 residues. Germline V gives CDR1 SQVTM, CDR2 ANQGSEA. In nucleotides, the CDR3 is TGCAGCGTCCTGACAGGGCGGAATCAGACCCAGCATTTT. This codes for CSVLTGRNQTQHF.

A remark on this clonotype: A single base separates this from a much larger clone, so it may be a read error. The chain recombines TRBV4-1 with TRBJ1-2; D is uncertain. The V end lost 0 bases, the J end lost 12 bases, and 20 bases lay between the germline ends. Germline assignment: CDR1 MGHRA and CDR2 YSYEKL. This CDR3 comprises 15 residues. CDR3 bases: TGCGCCAGCAGCCAAGAAATGCTGTCGCGGTCGGGCGACACCTTC. This sequence encodes CASSQEMLSRSGDTF.

The gene calls are TRBV9 and TRBJ2-3; D gene unclear. This CDR3 spans 13 amino acids. Trimming took 4 bases from V and 6 from J, leaving 12 bases between them. CDR1 is SGDLS, CDR2 YYNGEE, per germline. In DNA form, the CDR3 reads TGTGCCAGCAGCCTCCGGCTGGGGGATACGCAGTATTTT. Its translation: CASSLRLGDTQYF.

A note on this clonotype: An end of the junction does not agree with germline; a read error may underlie this. V gene TRBV15 combines with J gene TRBJ2-2; TRBD2 is a possible D gene (6 bases). Germline-derived CDR1 and CDR2 are LNHNV and YYDKDF (reference sequence). The CDR3 spans 17 residues. This CDR3 reads CATRRDGAGSRTGELFF. The CDR3 nucleotides read TGTGCCACCAGAAGAGATGGAGCGGGTAGTAGGACCGGGGAGCTGTTTTTT.

The chain uses TRBV5-8 and TRBJ2-1, with 10 bases matching TRBD2. V lost 6 bases to trimming and J lost 0 bases; unmatched junction nucleotides: 12. Germline V gene lookup returns CDR1 SGHTS and CDR2 YDEGEE. The CDR3 loop spans 18 amino acids. The CDR3 nucleotides read TGTGCCAGCATAGAATTCTCTAGCGGGAGTTCCTCCTACAATGAGCAGTTCTTC. The encoded protein is CASIEFSSGSSSYNEQFF.

This clonotype came up many times. The genes are TRBV6-2 or TRBV6-3 and TRBJ2-5; TRBD2 is a possible D gene (5 bases). The length of the CDR3 is 13 residues. Trimming removed 2 bases from V and 4 bases from J, with 8 bases in between. Germline V gene data show CDR1 as MNHEY and CDR2 as SVGEGT. This CDR3 is CASSYGRVETQYF. CDR3 bases: TGTGCCAGCAGTTACGGGAGAGTAGAGACCCAGTACTTC.

The rearrangement links TRBV19 to TRBJ1-5; the D gene is possibly TRBD1 (6 bases). Trimming cost V 3 bases and J 4 bases, with 16 bases left between them. The CDR3 sequence is 16 residues long. Germline V CDR1 and CDR2: LNHDA, SQIVND (reference sequence). As DNA, the CDR3 is TGTGCCAGTAGTATTAGGGGCAGGGGAGGAAATCAGCCCCAGCATTTT. It yields the protein CASSIRGRGGNQPQHF.

The rearrangement joins TRBV19 to TRBJ2-1; tentatively, D is TRBD1 or TRBD2 (5 bases each). Germline CDR1 and CDR2: LNHDA and SQIVND (reference sequence). This CDR3 contains 14 residues. V gave up 5 bases and J gave up 10 bases, with 18 bases separating them. The CDR3 here is CASSPSTGRMEQFF. The CDR3, as DNA: TGTGCCAGTAGTCCTAGCACAGGTCGGATGGAGCAGTTCTTC.

The gene calls are TRBV4-2 and TRBJ2-1; 9 positions agree with TRBD2. The CDR3 covers 16 residues. V trimming: 5 bases; J trimming: 1 base; junction bases outside the gene matches: 6. CDR1 is LGHNA, CDR2 YNFKEQ, per germline. The CDR3, as DNA: TGTGCCAGCAGCGCCTTTAGCGGGGGATCCTACAATGAGCAGTTCTTC. Amino acid sequence: CASSAFSGGSYNEQFF.

Ten or more counts support this clonotype. The rearrangement uses TRBV3-1 and TRBJ1-4, with 7 bases identical to TRBD1. The V gene's germline CDR1 is LGHDT and CDR2 YNNKEL (reference sequence). The CDR3 totals 16 residues. Losses at the gene ends were 0 bases for V and 5 bases for J; bases not matched to a gene: 6. This CDR3 is CASSQESGGKNEKLFF. CDR3 nucleotide sequence: TGTGCCAGCAGCCAAGAGTCAGGGGGGAAGAATGAAAAACTGTTTTTT. Full variable domain (outside the CDR3, taken from reference TRBV3-1 and TRBJ1-4): DTAVSQTPKYLVTQMGNDKSIKCEQNLGHDTMYWYKQDSKKFLKIMFSYNNKELIINETVPNRFSPKSPDKAHLNLHINSLELGDSAVYFCASSQESGGKNEKLFFGSGTQLSVL.

In its sample, this clonotype was seen many times. This chain uses TRBV6-2 or TRBV6-3 with TRBJ2-5; D is ambiguous. V lost 0 bases and J lost 8, with 7 bases in between. Germline V CDR1 and CDR2: MNHEY, SVGEGT. The CDR3 is 12 residues long. The CDR3 here is CASSYSGLTQYF. In DNA form, the CDR3 reads TGTGCCAGCAGTTACTCAGGCCTAACCCAGTACTTC.

A single count supports this clonotype. An end of the junction does not agree with germline; a read error may underlie this. The chain uses TRBV2 and TRBJ2-5, with D unclear. The CDR3 spans 10 residues. CDR1 SNHLY and CDR2 FYNNEI come from the germline V gene. The CDR3 nucleotides are TGTGCCAGCAGTAAAGAGACCAAGTGCTTC. It encodes CASSKETKCF.

This clonotype was counted many times. The gene calls are TRBV6-1 and TRBJ2-7; tentatively, D is TRBD1 or TRBD2 (5 bases each). Germline values: CDR1 MNHNS, CDR2 SASEGT. This CDR3 has 15 residues. V was cut by 1 base and J by 0 bases, with 10 bases left in between. In DNA form, the CDR3 reads TGTGCCAGCAGTGAAGGGGGCGGGCCCTCCTACGAGCAGTACTTC. It encodes CASSEGGGPSYEQYF.

The gene calls are TRBV18 and TRBJ2-5, with a tentative D call TRBD2 (6 bases). From germline, CDR1 is KGHSH and CDR2 LQKENI. With 4 bases removed from V and 3 bases from J, the gap between germline ends came to 12 bases. The CDR3 runs to 14 residues. The CDR3 region is CASSQPGLKETQYF. DNA of the CDR3: TGTGCCAGCTCACAACCGGGACTGAAAGAGACCCAGTACTTC.

This chain uses TRBV18 with TRBJ2-7; D unresolved. V was pared by 6 bases and J by 8 bases, with 17 bases between. CDR1 KGHSH and CDR2 LQKENI come from the germline V gene. The CDR3 covers 13 residues. In nucleotides, the CDR3 is TGTGCCAGCTCGCCCATGGCATACAATAAGCAGTACTTC. It specifies CASSPMAYNKQYF. Full variable domain (missing parts from reference TRBV18 and TRBJ2-7): NAGVMQNPRHLVRRRGQEARLRCSPMKGHSHVYWYRQLPEEGLKFMVYLQKENIIDESGMPKERFSAEFPKEGPSILRIQQVVRGDSAAYFCASSPMAYNKQYFGPGTRLTVT.

This clonotype has ten or more counts. The chain has TRBV19 and TRBJ1-3, with D unclear. The germline V gene encodes CDR1 LNHDA and CDR2 SQIVND (reference sequence). This CDR3 has 13 residues. V was cut by 3 bases and J by 2 bases, with 5 bases left in between. As DNA, the CDR3 is TGTGCCAGTAGTATCGGGACTGGAAACACCATATATTTT. Protein product: CASSIGTGNTIYF.

This clonotype was detected only a few times. The V call is TRBV9, the J call TRBJ2-1; D is uncertain. The CDR3 sequence is 13 residues long. The V end was cut by 3 bases, the J end by 8 bases, with 12 bases between. Germline V gene data show CDR1 as SGDLS and CDR2 as YYNGEE. DNA of the CDR3: TGTGCCAGCAGCGGGCGCCTAATGCATGAGCAGTTCTTC. Its protein product is CASSGRLMHEQFF.

This clonotype was counted at least ten times. The rearrangement uses TRBV27 and TRBJ2-1; 7 bases fit TRBD2. V lost 1 base, J lost 7 bases, and 7 bases stayed unmatched. The germline V gene has CDR1 MNHEY and CDR2 SMNVEV (reference sequence). The CDR3 contains 15 residues. The CDR3: CASSLLGTTPNEQFF. The CDR3 DNA reads as TGTGCCAGCAGTTTATTGGGGACTACCCCTAATGAGCAGTTCTTC.